The 27 T cell receptor beta chains listed next were all sequenced from one sample in a study of blood T cell repertoires in COVID-19. Sequencing used immunoSEQ multiplex PCR; TCRdb keeps in-frame clones, though not all of them. The repertoire has about 87,000 clones, around 84% of them found once; the top ten carry more than 4%. Material: peripheral blood. The receptors shown here come from a man between 35 and 55 years old with acute or convalescent COVID-19.

This chain links TRBV2 with TRBJ1-2; 11 positions match TRBD1. This CDR3 spans 14 amino acids. CDR1 and CDR2 (germline): SNHLY, FYNNEI. Losses at the gene ends were 1 base for V and 8 bases for J; bases not matched to a gene: 3. The CDR3 loop is CASSEVGQGGGYTF. CDR3 coding DNA: TGTGCCAGCAGTGAAGTGGGACAGGGGGGCGGCTACACCTTC.

This chain joins TRBV27 and TRBJ1-2; TRBD1 matches 8 bases. Looked up from germline, CDR1 is MNHEY and CDR2 is SMNVEV (reference sequence). This CDR3 comprises 16 residues. Unmatched junction bases numbered 11, after V lost 2 bases and J lost 6 bases. The CDR3 reads CASSLNRGAPGNGYTF. Here the CDR3 DNA reads TGTGCCAGCAGTTTAAACAGGGGGGCACCTGGAAATGGCTACACCTTC.

This chain links TRBV5-4 with TRBJ2-2, with 8 positions matching TRBD2. Germline assignment: CDR1 SGHNT and CDR2 YYREEE (reference sequence). This CDR3 has 17 residues. The trim removed 4 bases at V and 5 bases at J, leaving 13 bases unmatched. The CDR3 is CASSPTFSGIITGELFF. The CDR3 DNA is TGTGCCAGCAGCCCAACCTTTAGCGGGATTATAACCGGGGAGCTGTTTTTT. Filled out from reference TRBV5-4 and TRBJ2-2, the complete variable domain reads ETGVTQSPTHLIKTRGQQVTLRCSSQSGHNTVSWYQQALGQGPQFIFQYYREEENGRGNFPPRFSGLQFPNYSSELNVNALELDDSALYLCASSPTFSGIITGELFFGEGSRLTVL.

The chain is built from TRBV5-1 and TRBJ2-1; the D gene is possibly TRBD2 (6 bases). Per the germline V gene, CDR1 is SGHRS and CDR2 is YFSETQ. This CDR3 has 15 amino acids. Trimming removed 4 bases at V and 0 bases at J, with 11 bases between. The chain's CDR3 is CASSPGLPSYNEQFF. The CDR3 DNA reads as TGCGCCAGCAGCCCAGGACTACCCTCCTACAATGAGCAGTTCTTC.

This chain links TRBV14 with TRBJ1-3; D remains unclear. Germline V gene lookup returns CDR1 SGHDN and CDR2 FVKESK. V lost 3 bases and J lost 4, with 7 bases in between. CDR3 size: 13 residues. Written as DNA, the CDR3 is TGTGCCAGCAGCCAGGGCAGAGGAAACACCATATATTTT. Its protein is CASSQGRGNTIYF.

V and J are TRBV10-1 and TRBJ1-1; D is undetermined. Germline CDR1 and CDR2: WNHNN and SYGVQD (reference sequence). V lost 3 bases and J lost 1, with 9 bases in between. This CDR3 spans 14 amino acids. The CDR3 sequence is CASSDGGSNTEAFF. CDR3 DNA: TGCGCCAGCAGTGATGGAGGGTCGAACACTGAAGCTTTCTTT.

The V and J genes are TRBV27 and TRBJ2-7; TRBD2 aligns across 10 bases. V was clipped by 4 bases and J by 4 bases; unmatched bases: 4. The germline V gene encodes CDR1 MNHEY and CDR2 SMNVEV (reference sequence). The CDR3 has 14 residues. The CDR3 DNA sequence: TGTGCCAGCAGTTCAACTAGCGGGACGTACGAGCAGTACTTC. Its translation: CASSSTSGTYEQYF.

This chain links TRBV18 with TRBJ1-1, with 7 bases lining up with TRBD1. This CDR3 spans 14 amino acids. Losses at the gene ends were 2 bases for V and 6 bases for J; bases not matched to a gene: 6. The germline CDR1 and CDR2 sequences are KGHSH and LQKENI. The CDR3 here is CASSPTDREAEAFF. The CDR3 bases are TGTGCCAGCTCACCAACCGACAGGGAGGCTGAAGCTTTCTTT. The full variable domain, in which reference TRBV18 and TRBJ1-1 provide the parts outside the CDR3, is NAGVMQNPRHLVRRRGQEARLRCSPMKGHSHVYWYRQLPEEGLKFMVYLQKENIIDESGMPKERFSAEFPKEGPSILRIQQVVRGDSAAYFCASSPTDREAEAFFGQGTRLTVV.

This rearrangement joins TRBV5-1 to TRBJ2-3, with 8 bases matching TRBD2. The CDR3 consists of 19 residues. With V trimmed by 1 base and J by 2 bases, 15 bases remained unmatched. Germline assignment: CDR1 SGHRS and CDR2 YFSETQ. The CDR3: CASSLPRREGFGSTDTQYF. The CDR3, as DNA: TGCGCCAGCAGCTTGCCTAGACGGGAGGGTTTCGGGTCCACAGATACGCAGTATTTT.

The V call is TRBV9, the J call TRBJ2-5, with 9 nucleotides matching TRBD2. With 0 bases clipped from V and 4 bases from J, the junction kept 7 bases outside the gene matches. Germline V gene data show CDR1 as SGDLS and CDR2 as YYNGEE. CDR3 length: 16 amino acids. The CDR3 nucleotides are TGTGCCAGCAGCGTAGATCCAGCGGGGGGCGGAGAGACCCAGTACTTC. Translating it yields CASSVDPAGGGETQYF.

V gene TRBV11-2 combines with J gene TRBJ1-3; possible D gene TRBD1, 5 bases. CDR3 length: 16 amino acids. Trimming removed 8 bases from V and 0 bases from J, with 17 bases in between. Germline loops: CDR1 SGHAT, CDR2 FQNNGV. The CDR3 bases are TGTGCCAGCGGGCTGGGGGGGATTTCCTCTGGAAACACCATATATTTT. Its translation: CASGLGGISSGNTIYF.

The chain uses TRBV19 and TRBJ2-5; 7 bases agree with TRBD2. The CDR3 has 15 amino acids. In germline, CDR1 is LNHDA, CDR2 SQIVND (reference sequence). J was trimmed by 4 bases and V by 3 bases; bases with no gene match: 8. The CDR3 loop is CASSIRAGQGETQYF. The CDR3 DNA follows: TGTGCCAGTAGTATTAGAGCGGGGCAGGGAGAGACCCAGTACTTC.

Only one count was recorded for this clone. The chain employs TRBV29-1 and TRBJ2-2; D remains unclear. The CDR3 runs 13 residues. CDR1 and CDR2 (germline): SQVTM, ANQGSEA. V lost 8 bases to trimming and J lost 4 bases, with 14 bases between them. The CDR3 spells CSFIRVATGELFF. The CDR3 DNA follows: TGCAGCTTCATCCGGGTGGCCACCGGGGAGCTGTTTTTT.

The chain employs TRBV19 and TRBJ1-2; D might be TRBD1 (6 bases). The CDR3 is made up of 16 amino acids. Between the trimmed V and J ends, which lost 1 base and 7 bases, there was a span of 19 bases. Germline V gives CDR1 LNHDA, CDR2 SQIVND (reference sequence). The CDR3 here is CASSIVLAAGVPGYTF. In DNA form, the CDR3 reads TGTGCCAGTAGTATAGTTTTGGCGGCAGGGGTTCCTGGCTACACCTTC.

J is TRBJ2-1 and V is TRBV24-1; 10 bases fit TRBD1. Trimming cost V 3 bases and J 5 bases; bases outside gene matches: 6. There are 16 residues in the CDR3. CDR1 KGHDR and CDR2 SFDVKD come from the germline V gene. Here the CDR3 reads CATSDPDRGLHNEQFF. The CDR3, as DNA: TGTGCCACCAGTGATCCAGACAGGGGGCTCCACAATGAGCAGTTCTTC.

V and J are TRBV6-1 and TRBJ2-7; maybe TRBD1 (6 bases). Trimming left V 2 bases short and J 6 bases short, with 14 bases between. Germline CDR1 MNHNS, CDR2 SASEGT. The CDR3 runs to 14 residues. The CDR3 region is CASSEMVSRGEQYF. The CDR3 coding sequence is TGTGCCAGCAGTGAAATGGTTAGCAGGGGCGAGCAGTACTTC.

This clone was seen a few times. The chain has TRBV3-1 (or the pseudogene TRBV3-2) and TRBJ1-5; no clear D gene. Germline assignment: CDR1 LGHDT and CDR2 YNNKEL (reference sequence). The CDR3 is 12 amino acids. V lost 4 bases and J lost 8, with 9 bases in between. The CDR3 DNA sequence: TGTGCCAGCAGCCTCCCCGGGAAGCCCCAGCATTTT. Residues: CASSLPGKPQHF.

The V call is TRBV5-4, the J call TRBJ2-5, with 8 bases fitting TRBD1. Trimming cost V 5 bases and J 5 bases; bases outside gene matches: 8. Germline loops: CDR1 SGHNT, CDR2 YYREEE (reference sequence). The CDR3 has 14 residues. CDR3 bases: TGTGCCAGCAGTTCTAGACAGGGGTCGGAGACCCAGTACTTC. As protein: CASSSRQGSETQYF.

This chain links TRBV5-4 with TRBJ2-1, with a possible D match to TRBD2 (6 bases). This CDR3 has 13 residues. In germline, CDR1 is SGHNT, CDR2 YYREEE (reference sequence). Trimming took 0 bases from V and 9 from J, leaving 10 bases between them. CDR3 in amino acids: CASSLVGGSEQFF. For the CDR3, the DNA is TGTGCCAGCAGCTTGGTCGGGGGTAGTGAGCAGTTCTTC.

The rearrangement joins TRBV6-6 to TRBJ2-1; 8 bases map to TRBD1. The junction had 10 bases not matched to a gene; V was cut back by 8 bases and J by 10 bases. Germline-derived CDR1 and CDR2 are MNHNY and SVGAGI (reference sequence). CDR3 size: 13 residues. CDR3 loop: CASGGQVSWEQFF. CDR3 nucleotide sequence: TGTGCCAGCGGGGGACAGGTATCATGGGAGCAGTTCTTC.

The V call is TRBV9, the J call TRBJ2-7; tentative D call: TRBD1 (5 bases). The germline gives CDR1 SGDLS, CDR2 YYNGEE. CDR3 length: 15 residues. V lost 0 bases and J 2 bases, leaving 12 bases between the germline ends. CDR3 protein: CASSVGPDTTYEQYF. The CDR3 region has the DNA TGTGCCAGCAGCGTAGGTCCGGACACGACCTACGAGCAGTACTTC.

The rearrangement uses TRBV6-2 or TRBV6-3 and TRBJ2-5, with D unresolved. V lost 6 bases, J lost 1 base, and 12 bases lay in between. The CDR3 contains 14 residues. The V gene's germline CDR1 is MNHEY and CDR2 SVGEGT. The CDR3 sequence is CASSLLGRQETQYF. CDR3 sequence (DNA): TGTGCCAGCAGCCTCCTGGGCCGCCAAGAGACCCAGTACTTC.

This clone appeared a few times. V usage is TRBV7-9 and J usage is TRBJ1-1; no firm D call. V gave up 11 bases and J gave up 1 base, with 8 bases separating them. Germline V gene lookup returns CDR1 SEHNR and CDR2 FQNEAQ (reference sequence). The CDR3 extends over 11 amino acids. The CDR3 sequence: CASSGNTEAFF. The CDR3 DNA follows: TGTGCCTCGTCGGGGAACACTGAAGCTTTCTTT.

Only one count was recorded for this clone. The V gene is TRBV10-1, the J gene TRBJ1-4, with 9 bases aligning to TRBD1. Looked up from germline, CDR1 is WNHNN and CDR2 is SYGVQD (reference sequence). With V trimmed by 6 bases and J by 1 base, 6 bases remained unmatched. The CDR3 sequence is 16 residues long. The chain's CDR3 is CASRRDREGTNEKLFF. Here the CDR3 DNA reads TGCGCCAGCAGACGGGACAGGGAGGGAACTAATGAAAAACTGTTTTTT.

The chain carries TRBV14 and TRBJ2-7; D remains unclear. V lost 0 bases and J lost 4, with 10 bases in between. CDR1 is SGHDN and CDR2 is FVKESK in the germline V gene. This CDR3 region has 14 residues. In DNA, the CDR3 is TGTGCCAGCAGCCAAGAGAATGAGGATTACGAGCAGTACTTC. As protein: CASSQENEDYEQYF. The full variable domain, its missing parts supplied by reference TRBV14 and TRBJ2-7, is EAGVTQFPSHSVIEKGQTVTLRCDPISGHDNLYWYRRVMGKEIKFLLHFVKESKQDESGMPNNRFLAERTGGTYSTLKVQPAELEDSGVYFCASSQENEDYEQYFGPGTRLTVT.

This clone showed up many times. V gene TRBV2 combines with J gene TRBJ2-1, with 7 bases identical to TRBD2. This CDR3 spans 15 amino acids. Germline loops: CDR1 SNHLY, CDR2 FYNNEI. V lost 4 bases to trimming and J lost 7 bases; unmatched junction nucleotides: 10. This CDR3 reads CASSGLALEQNEQFF. The CDR3 DNA follows: TGTGCCAGCAGTGGACTAGCCCTCGAGCAAAATGAGCAGTTCTTC.

This chain joins TRBV12-5 and TRBJ1-1; 8 nucleotides line up with TRBD1. The CDR3 runs 14 residues. The germline V gene has CDR1 LGHNT and CDR2 FRNRAP. V dropped 7 bases and J dropped 0; count of bases not matched to a gene: 4. The CDR3 loop reads CASARTGLNTEAFF. CDR3 bases: TGTGCTAGTGCCAGGACAGGGTTGAACACTGAAGCTTTCTTT.